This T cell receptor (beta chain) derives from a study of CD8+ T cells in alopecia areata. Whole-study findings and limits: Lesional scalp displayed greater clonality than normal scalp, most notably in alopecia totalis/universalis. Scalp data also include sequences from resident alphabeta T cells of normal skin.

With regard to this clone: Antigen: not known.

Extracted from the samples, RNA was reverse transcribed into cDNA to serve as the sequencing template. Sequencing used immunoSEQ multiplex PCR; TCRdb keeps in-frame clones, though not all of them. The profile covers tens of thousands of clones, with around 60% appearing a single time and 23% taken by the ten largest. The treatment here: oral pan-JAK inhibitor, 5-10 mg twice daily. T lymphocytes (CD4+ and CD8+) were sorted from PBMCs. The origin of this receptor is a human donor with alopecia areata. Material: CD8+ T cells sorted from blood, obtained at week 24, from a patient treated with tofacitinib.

The CDR3 DNA follows: TGTGCCAGCAGCTTGGCACCGACCAACGAGCAGTACTTC. Protein sequence: CASSLAPTNEQYF. The chain joins TRBV5-4 to TRBJ2-7; no firm D call. CDR1 SGHNT and CDR2 YYREEE come from the germline V gene (reference sequence). Trimming pared 0 bases from V and 5 bases from J, leaving 9 bases between. CDR3 length: 13 amino acids.